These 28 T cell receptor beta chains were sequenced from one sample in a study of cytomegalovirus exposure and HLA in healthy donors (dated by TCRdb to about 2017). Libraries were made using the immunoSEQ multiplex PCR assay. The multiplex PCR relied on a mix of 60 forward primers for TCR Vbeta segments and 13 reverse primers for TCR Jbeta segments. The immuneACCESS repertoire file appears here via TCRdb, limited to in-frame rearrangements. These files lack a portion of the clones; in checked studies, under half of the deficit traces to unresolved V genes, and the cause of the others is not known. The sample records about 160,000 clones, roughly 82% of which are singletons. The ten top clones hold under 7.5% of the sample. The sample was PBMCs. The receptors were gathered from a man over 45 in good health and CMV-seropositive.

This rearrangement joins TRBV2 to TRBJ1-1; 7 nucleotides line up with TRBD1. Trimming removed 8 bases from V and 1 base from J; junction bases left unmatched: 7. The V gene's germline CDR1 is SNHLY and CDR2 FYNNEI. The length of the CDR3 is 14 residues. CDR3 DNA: TGTGCCAGCCGACAGGGCCGGGGGAACACTGAAGCTTTCTTT. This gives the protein CASRQGRGNTEAFF.

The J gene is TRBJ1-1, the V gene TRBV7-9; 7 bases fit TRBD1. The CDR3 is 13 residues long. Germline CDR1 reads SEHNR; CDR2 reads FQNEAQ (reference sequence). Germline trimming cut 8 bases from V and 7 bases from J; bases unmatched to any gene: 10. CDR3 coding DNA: TGTGCCAGCGTCACGGTTCGGGACAGTGAAGCTTTCTTT. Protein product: CASVTVRDSEAFF. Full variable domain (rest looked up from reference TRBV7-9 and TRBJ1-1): DTGVSQNPRHKITKRGQNVTFRCDPISEHNRLYWYRQTLGQGPEFLTYFQNEAQLEKSRLLSDRFSAERPKGSFSTLEIQRTEQGDSAMYLCASVTVRDSEAFFGQGTRLTVV.

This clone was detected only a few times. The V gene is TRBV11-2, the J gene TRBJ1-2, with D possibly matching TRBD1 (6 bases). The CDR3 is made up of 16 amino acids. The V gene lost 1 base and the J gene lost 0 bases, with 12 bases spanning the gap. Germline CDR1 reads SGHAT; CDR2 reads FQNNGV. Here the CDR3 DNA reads TGTGCCAGCAGCTTAGCCACGGGACAAACTAACTATGGCTACACCTTC. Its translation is CASSLATGQTNYGYTF.

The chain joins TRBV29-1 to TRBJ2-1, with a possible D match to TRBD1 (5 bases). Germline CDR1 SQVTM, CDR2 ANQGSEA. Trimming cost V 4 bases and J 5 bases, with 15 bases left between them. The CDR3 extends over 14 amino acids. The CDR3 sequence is CSVVRTLRHNEQFF. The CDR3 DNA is TGCAGCGTTGTTAGGACACTTCGACACAATGAGCAGTTCTTC.

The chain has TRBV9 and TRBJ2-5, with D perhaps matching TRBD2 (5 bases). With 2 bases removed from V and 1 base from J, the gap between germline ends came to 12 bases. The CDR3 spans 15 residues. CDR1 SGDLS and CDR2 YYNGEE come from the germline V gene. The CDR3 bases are TGTGCCAGCAGCGTCGGGCCAAGCGGCCAAGAGACCCAGTACTTC. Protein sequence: CASSVGPSGQETQYF.

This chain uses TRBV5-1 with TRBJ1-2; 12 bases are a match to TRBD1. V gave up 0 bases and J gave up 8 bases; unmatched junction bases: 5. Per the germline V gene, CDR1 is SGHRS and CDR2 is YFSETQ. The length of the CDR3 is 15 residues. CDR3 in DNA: TGCGCCAGCAGCTTGGAGGGACAGGGGGCTGGCGGCTACACCTTC. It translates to CASSLEGQGAGGYTF.

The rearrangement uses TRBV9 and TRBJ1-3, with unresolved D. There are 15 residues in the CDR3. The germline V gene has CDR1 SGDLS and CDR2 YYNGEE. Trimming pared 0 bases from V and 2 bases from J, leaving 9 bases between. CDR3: CASSVGGSAGNTIYF. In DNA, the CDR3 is TGTGCCAGCAGCGTAGGTGGCAGCGCTGGAAACACCATATATTTT.

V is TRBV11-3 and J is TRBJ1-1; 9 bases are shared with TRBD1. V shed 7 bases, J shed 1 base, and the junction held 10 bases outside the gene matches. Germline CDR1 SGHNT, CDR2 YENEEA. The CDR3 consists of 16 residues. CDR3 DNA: TGTGCCAGCACCGCCGGGACAGGGCGTACGAACACTGAAGCTTTCTTT. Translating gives CASTAGTGRTNTEAFF. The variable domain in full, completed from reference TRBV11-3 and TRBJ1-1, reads EAGVVQSPRYKIIEKKQPVAFWCNPISGHNTLYWYLQNLGQGPELLIRYENEEAVDDSQLPKDRFSAERLKGVDSTLKIQPAELGDSAVYLCASTAGTGRTNTEAFFGQGTRLTVV.

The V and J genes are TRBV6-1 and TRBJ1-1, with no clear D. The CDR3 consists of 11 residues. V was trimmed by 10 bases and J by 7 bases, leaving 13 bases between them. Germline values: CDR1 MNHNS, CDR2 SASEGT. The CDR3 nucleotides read TGTGCCATGGGGAGGTGGGATGAAGCTTTCTTT. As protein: CAMGRWDEAFF.

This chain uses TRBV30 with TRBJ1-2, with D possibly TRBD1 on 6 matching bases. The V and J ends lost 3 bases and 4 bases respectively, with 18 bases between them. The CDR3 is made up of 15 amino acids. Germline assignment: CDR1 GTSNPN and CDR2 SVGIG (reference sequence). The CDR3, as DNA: TGTGCCTGGAGCCTAACGGGGGGCCTCCCCTATGGCTACACCTTC. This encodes CAWSLTGGLPYGYTF.

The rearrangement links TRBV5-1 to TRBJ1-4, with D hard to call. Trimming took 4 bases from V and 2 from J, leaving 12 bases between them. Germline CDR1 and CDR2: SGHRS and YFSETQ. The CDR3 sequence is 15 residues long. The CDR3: CASSKNKATNEKLFF. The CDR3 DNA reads TGCGCCAGCAGCAAGAACAAAGCGACTAATGAAAAACTGTTTTTT.

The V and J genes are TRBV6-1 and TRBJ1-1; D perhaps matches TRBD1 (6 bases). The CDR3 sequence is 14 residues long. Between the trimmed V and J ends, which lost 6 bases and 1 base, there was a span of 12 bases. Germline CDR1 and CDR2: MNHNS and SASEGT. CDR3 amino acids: CASSPDRSNTEAFF. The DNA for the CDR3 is TGTGCCAGCAGCCCAGACAGGTCGAACACTGAAGCTTTCTTT.

Here the CDR3 DNA reads TGTGCCAGCAGTGTCGGAGGGGCCGGCGAAAAACTGTTTTTT. Translation: CASSVGGAGEKLFF. The rearrangement joins TRBV4-2 to TRBJ1-4; possibly TRBD1 for D (5 bases). The germline V gene has CDR1 LGHNA and CDR2 YNFKEQ. The CDR3 runs to 14 residues. Between the trimmed V and J ends, which lost 6 bases and 8 bases, there was a span of 16 bases.

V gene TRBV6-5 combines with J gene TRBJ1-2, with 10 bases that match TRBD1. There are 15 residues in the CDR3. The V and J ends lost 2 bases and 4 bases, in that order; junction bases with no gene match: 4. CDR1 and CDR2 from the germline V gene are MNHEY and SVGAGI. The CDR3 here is CASSYDRGRVYGYTF. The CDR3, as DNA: TGTGCCAGCAGTTACGACAGGGGGCGAGTCTATGGCTACACCTTC.

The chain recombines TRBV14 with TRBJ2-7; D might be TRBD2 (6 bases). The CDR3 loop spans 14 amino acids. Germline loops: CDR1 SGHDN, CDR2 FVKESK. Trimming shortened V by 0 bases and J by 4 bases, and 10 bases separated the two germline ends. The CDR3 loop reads CASSQEVAGYEQYF. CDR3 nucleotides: TGTGCCAGCAGCCAAGAAGTGGCGGGGTACGAGCAGTACTTC.

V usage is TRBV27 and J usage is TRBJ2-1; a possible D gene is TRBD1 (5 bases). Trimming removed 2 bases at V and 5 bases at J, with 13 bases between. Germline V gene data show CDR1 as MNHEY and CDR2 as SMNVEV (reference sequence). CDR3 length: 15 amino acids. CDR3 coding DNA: TGTGCCAGCAGTTTACGGGTACAGGCCAACAATGAGCAGTTCTTC. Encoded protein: CASSLRVQANNEQFF.

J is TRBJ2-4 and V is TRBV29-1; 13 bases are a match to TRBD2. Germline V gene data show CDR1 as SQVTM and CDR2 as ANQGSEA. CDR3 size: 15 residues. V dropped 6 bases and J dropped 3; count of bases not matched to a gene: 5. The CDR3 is CSVLGLAGFKNIQYF. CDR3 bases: TGCAGCGTCCTGGGACTAGCGGGGTTCAAAAACATTCAGTACTTC.

Written as DNA, the CDR3 is TGTGCCAGCAGCCCCCTTCGAGTGGGCCAAACCTACGAGCAGTACTTC. This gives the protein CASSPLRVGQTYEQYF. J is TRBJ2-7 and V is TRBV7-8; D is ambiguous. Trimming took off 5 bases at V and 2 bases at J, with 19 bases between the two ends. Germline V gene lookup returns CDR1 SGHVS and CDR2 FQNEAQ. The CDR3 totals 16 residues.

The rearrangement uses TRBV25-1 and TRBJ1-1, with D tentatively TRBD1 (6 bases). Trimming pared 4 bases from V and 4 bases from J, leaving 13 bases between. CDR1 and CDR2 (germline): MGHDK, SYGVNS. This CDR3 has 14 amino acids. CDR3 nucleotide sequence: TGTGCCAGCAGTGGGGTAAGGGGGATCACTGAAGCTTTCTTT. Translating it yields CASSGVRGITEAFF.

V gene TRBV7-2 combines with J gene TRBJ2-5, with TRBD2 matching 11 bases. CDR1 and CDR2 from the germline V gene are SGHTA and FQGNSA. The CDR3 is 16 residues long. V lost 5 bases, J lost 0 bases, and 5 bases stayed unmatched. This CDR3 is CASSPTSGGYQETQYF. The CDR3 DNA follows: TGTGCCAGCAGCCCAACTAGCGGGGGCTACCAAGAGACCCAGTACTTC. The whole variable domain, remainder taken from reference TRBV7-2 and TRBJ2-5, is GAGVSQSPSNKVTEKGKDVELRCDPISGHTALYWYRQSLGQGLEFLIYFQGNSAPDKSGLPSDRFSAERTGGSVSTLTIQRTQQEDSAVYLCASSPTSGGYQETQYFGPGTRLLVL.

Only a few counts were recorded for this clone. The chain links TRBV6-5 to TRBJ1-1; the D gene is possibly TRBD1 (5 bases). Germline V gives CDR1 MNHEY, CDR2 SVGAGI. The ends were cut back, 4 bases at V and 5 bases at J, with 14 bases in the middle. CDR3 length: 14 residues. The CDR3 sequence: CASSWGGEETEAFF. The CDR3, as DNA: TGTGCCAGCAGTTGGGGGGGGGAGGAGACTGAAGCTTTCTTT.

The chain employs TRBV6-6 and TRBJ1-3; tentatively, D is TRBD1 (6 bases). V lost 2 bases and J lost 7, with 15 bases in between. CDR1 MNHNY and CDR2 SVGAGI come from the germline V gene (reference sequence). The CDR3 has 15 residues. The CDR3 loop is CASSYQDRRGNTIYF. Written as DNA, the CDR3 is TGTGCCAGCAGTTACCAGGACAGAAGAGGGAACACCATATATTTT.

CDR3 nucleotide sequence: TGTGCCAGCAGGTACAGGAGAAGGGGCACTGAAGCTTTCTTT. Translated, it gives CASRYRRRGTEAFF. The chain carries TRBV6-4 and TRBJ1-1; D is possibly TRBD1 (5 bases). CDR3 length: 14 residues. V was clipped by 6 bases and J by 4 bases, with 15 bases between them. Germline assignment: CDR1 MRHNA and CDR2 SNTAGT.

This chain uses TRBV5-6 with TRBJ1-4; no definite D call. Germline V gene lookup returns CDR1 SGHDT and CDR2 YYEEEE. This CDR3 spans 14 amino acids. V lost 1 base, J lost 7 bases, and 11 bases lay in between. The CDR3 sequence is CASSLYRPGEKLFF. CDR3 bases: TGTGCCAGCAGCTTGTATAGACCGGGTGAAAAACTGTTTTTT.

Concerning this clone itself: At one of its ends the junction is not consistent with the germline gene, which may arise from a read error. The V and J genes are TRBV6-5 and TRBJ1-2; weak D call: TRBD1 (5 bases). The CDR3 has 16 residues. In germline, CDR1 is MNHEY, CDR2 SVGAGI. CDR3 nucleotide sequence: TGTGCCAGCAGTTACGGCCCCCAGGGTGGCAACTATGGCCACACCTTC. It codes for CASSYGPQGGNYGHTF.

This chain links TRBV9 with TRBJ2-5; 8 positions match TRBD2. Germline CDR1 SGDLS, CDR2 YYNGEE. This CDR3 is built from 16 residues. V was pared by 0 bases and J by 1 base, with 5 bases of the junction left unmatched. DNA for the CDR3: TGTGCCAGCAGCGTAGGACGGCGGGAGGCCCAAGAGACCCAGTACTTC. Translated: CASSVGRREAQETQYF. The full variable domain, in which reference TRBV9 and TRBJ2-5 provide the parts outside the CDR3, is DSGVTQTPKHLITATGQRVTLRCSPRSGDLSVYWYQQSLDQGLQFLIQYYNGEERAKGNILERFSAQQFPDLHSELNLSSLELGDSALYFCASSVGRREAQETQYFGPGTRLLVL.

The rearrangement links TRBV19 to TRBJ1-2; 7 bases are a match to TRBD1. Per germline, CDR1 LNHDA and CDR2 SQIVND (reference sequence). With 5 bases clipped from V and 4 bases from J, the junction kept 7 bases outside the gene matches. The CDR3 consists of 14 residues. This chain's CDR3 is CASSSGRGVYGYTF. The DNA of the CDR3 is TGTGCCAGTAGTTCTGGCAGGGGGGTCTATGGCTACACCTTC.

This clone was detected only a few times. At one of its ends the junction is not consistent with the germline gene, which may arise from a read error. CDR3 region: CASTPRTESSLNF. CDR3 coding DNA: TGTGCCAGCACCCCCCGGACAGAATCTTCCCTAAACTTC. The V and J genes are TRBV6-1 and TRBJ2-7; the D gene is possibly TRBD1 (6 bases). Germline assignment: CDR1 MNHNS and CDR2 SASEGT. The CDR3 extends over 13 amino acids.